A single sample gave rise to the 11 T cell receptor beta chains below, sequenced in a study of blood T cell repertoires in COVID-19 (dated by TCRdb to the early 2020s). Library construction relied on the immunoSEQ multiplex PCR assay. In TCRdb, the immuneACCESS table is reduced to in-frame sequences with V and J assigned. These tables do not hold every clone; where another copy was compared, an unresolved V gene accounts for under half, and the others remain unexplained. The sample table lists 200,000 to 300,000 clones, about nine tenths of them with a count of one. About 9.2% of the sample comes from the top ten. Sample: peripheral blood. Receptor source: a man in his forties who had recovered from COVID-19.

This clone has only one observation. The chain carries TRBV7-8 and TRBJ2-7, with D maybe TRBD2 (6 bases). V was shortened by 7 bases and J by 4 bases, with 26 bases between the two germline ends. CDR1 SGHVS and CDR2 FQNEAQ come from the germline V gene. The CDR3 has 17 residues. This CDR3 is CASNRGLGSGGAYEQYF. CDR3 coding DNA: TGTGCCAGCAATCGAGGTCTAGGATCCGGGGGAGCTTACGAGCAGTACTTC. Using reference TRBV7-8 and TRBJ2-7 for the parts outside the CDR3, the full variable domain is GAGVSQSPRYKVAKRGQDVALRCDPISGHVSLFWYQQALGQGPEFLTYFQNEAQLDKSGLPSDRFFAERPEGSVSTLKIQRTQQEDSAVYLCASNRGLGSGGAYEQYFGPGTRLTVT.

The CDR3 nucleotides are TGCAGTGCTAGTGTCGGAGGTAAAGGCTATGGCTACACCTTC. Residues: CSASVGGKGYGYTF. The chain couples TRBV20-1 to TRBJ1-2, with D unresolved. The CDR3 runs to 14 residues. Germline V CDR1 and CDR2: DFQATT, SNEGSKA (reference sequence). V was trimmed by 3 bases and J by 4 bases, leaving 15 bases between them.

The chain has TRBV11-1 and TRBJ1-2, with 10 bases fitting TRBD1. Per germline, CDR1 SGHAT and CDR2 FQDESV (reference sequence). J lost 5 bases, V lost 5 bases, and 5 bases had no gene match. The length of the CDR3 is 14 residues. In DNA, the CDR3 is TGTGCCAGCAGCCCGGGACAGGGGAGGTATGGCTACACCTTC. This codes for CASSPGQGRYGYTF.

The chain combines TRBV6-6 with TRBJ2-1; maybe TRBD1 (6 bases). The length of the CDR3 is 13 residues. Trimming shortened V by 7 bases and J by 9 bases, and 16 bases separated the two germline ends. CDR1 and CDR2 (germline): MNHNY, SVGAGI (reference sequence). CDR3 residues: CASTIQGWFEQFF. The CDR3 DNA reads TGTGCCAGCACCATACAGGGTTGGTTTGAGCAGTTCTTC.

The chain's CDR3 is CASSPRGRGGTSGPYEQYF. CDR3 coding DNA: TGTGCCAGCAGCCCCCGGGGGAGGGGGGGGACTAGCGGTCCCTACGAGCAGTACTTC. The chain recombines TRBV14 with TRBJ2-7; 11 bases align to TRBD2. There are 19 residues in the CDR3. The V gene end was trimmed by 4 bases and the J gene end by 2 bases; junction bases not matched to a gene: 16. The germline gives CDR1 SGHDN, CDR2 FVKESK. The whole variable domain, filled in from reference TRBV14 and TRBJ2-7, reads EAGVTQFPSHSVIEKGQTVTLRCDPISGHDNLYWYRRVMGKEIKFLLHFVKESKQDESGMPNNRFLAERTGGTYSTLKVQPAELEDSGVYFCASSPRGRGGTSGPYEQYFGPGTRLTVT.

The V gene is TRBV19, the J gene TRBJ2-3; D ambiguous. The CDR3 has 15 amino acids. The V end was cut by 4 bases, the J end by 0 bases, with 11 bases between. Looked up from germline, CDR1 is LNHDA and CDR2 is SQIVND (reference sequence). CDR3 sequence: CASSSPWRSTDTQYF. CDR3 nucleotide sequence: TGTGCCAGTAGTAGCCCTTGGCGGAGCACAGATACGCAGTATTTT.

V and J are TRBV6-2 or TRBV6-3 and TRBJ2-7; 12 positions agree with TRBD2. This CDR3 spans 15 amino acids. CDR1 and CDR2 from the germline V gene are MNHEY and SVGEGT. The J segment lost 5 bases and the V segment lost 3 bases, leaving 5 bases of the junction unmatched. This chain's CDR3 is CASSYQLAGGHEQYF. CDR3 nucleotides: TGTGCCAGCAGTTATCAACTAGCGGGGGGTCACGAGCAGTACTTC.

This clone was seen once. The V and J genes are TRBV5-1 and TRBJ2-3; D perhaps matches TRBD1 (5 bases). V lost 0 bases and J 2 bases, leaving 13 bases between the germline ends. CDR3 length equals 16 residues. Germline loops: CDR1 SGHRS, CDR2 YFSETQ. CDR3 DNA: TGCGCCAGCAGCTTGGTACTGGGGCCGGACACAGATACGCAGTATTTT. Translating it yields CASSLVLGPDTDTQYF. Together with reference TRBV5-1 and TRBJ2-3, the CDR3 gives the full variable domain: KAGVTQTPRYLIKTRGQQVTLSCSPISGHRSVSWYQQTPGQGLQFLFEYFSETQRNKGNFPGRFSGRQFSNSRSEMNVSTLELGDSALYLCASSLVLGPDTDTQYFGPGTRLTVL.

This clone appeared once. The chain combines TRBV29-1 with TRBJ2-2; TRBD2 matches 7 bases. This CDR3 comprises 14 residues. Losses at the gene ends were 6 bases for V and 4 bases for J; bases not matched to a gene: 8. The germline V gene has CDR1 SQVTM and CDR2 ANQGSEA. CDR3 nucleotide sequence: TGCAGCGTCGGACTAGGGGTCGGCACCGGGGAGCTGTTTTTT. This codes for CSVGLGVGTGELFF.

The CDR3 DNA follows: TGCGCCAGCAGCGGGGGTAGGACTAGCATTCCCAATGAGCAGTTCTTC. Translation gives CASSGGRTSIPNEQFF. The chain combines TRBV5-1 with TRBJ2-1; 8 bases agree with TRBD2. The CDR3 runs 16 residues. Germline lookup yields CDR1 SGHRS and CDR2 YFSETQ. Germline trimming cut 4 bases from V and 6 bases from J; bases unmatched to any gene: 12.

A few counts support this clone. The CDR3 loop is CASSPDKVSYEQYF. The CDR3 bases are TGTGCCAGCAGCCCTGACAAGGTCTCCTACGAGCAGTACTTC. The J gene is TRBJ2-7, the V gene TRBV5-6, with D hard to call. Trimming shortened V by 4 bases and J by 0 bases, and 11 bases separated the two germline ends. Germline V CDR1 and CDR2: SGHDT, YYEEEE. The CDR3 spans 14 residues.